What follows is one T cell receptor beta chain and its context. Antigen: not known. V shed 5 bases, J shed 0 bases, and the junction held 17 bases outside the gene matches. CDR3 size: 21 residues. The use of a sample-barcoded 5' primer and a J-beta primer mix characterized a second PCR of roughly 7 to 11 cycles. All cDNA molecules were each tagged by a template-switch adaptor with 12 random nucleotides. TCRdb independently ran MiXCR on the 5' RACE reads; one entry per CDR3 protein. Seen here are 1.8 million or so distinct CDR3 sequences, about two fifths observed once, and the top ten hold roughly 24%. The sample comes from a study of blood T cells in healthy people across ages. Study-wide points: PBMCs that were unsorted prevented a conclusive naive versus antigen-experienced comparison.

Specimen: blood. The chain has TRBV12-3 or TRBV12-4 and TRBJ2-3; 13 bases fit TRBD2. This receptor was identified in a human donor in good health. Here the CDR3 reads CASSVRLAGGFPPSSTDTQYF. The CDR3 DNA reads as TGTGCCAGCAGTGTGAGACTAGCGGGGGGATTCCCGCCATCTAGCACAGATACGCAGTATTTT.